A selection of T cell receptor beta chains follows, all from one sample in a study of Ad26.COV2.S vaccination and SARS-CoV-2 variants. The protocol was immunoSEQ multiplex PCR, while the TCRdb copy is restricted to in-frame clones and leaves out a portion. The profile shows about 420,000 clones, approximately 87% of them singletons. This specimen was peripheral blood, taken in a trial of Ad26.COV2.S vaccine versus placebo. The receptors here all came from a person between 18 and 60 years old who received the Ad26.COV2.S COVID-19 vaccine or a placebo. CDR3s include the opening cysteine and the closing phenylalanine or tryptophan. A D gene is named only where the DNA matches it firmly. A row's size may be missing; if present it is once, few, many or a size class.

once	.	TRBV24-1	TRBJ1-3	TGTGCCACCAGTGTCGTCCCGCGGGTAGGTGGAAACACCATATATTTT	CATSVVPRVGGNTIYF
once	TRBD2	TRBV9	TRBJ2-3	TGTGCCAGCAGCGGTCTAACTAGCGGTGGTGCGACAGATACGCAGTATTTT	CASSGLTSGGATDTQYF
.	TRBD1	TRBV6-1	TRBJ2-3	TGTGCCAGCAGTGAAGACAGGGGGACAGATACGCAGTATTTT	CASSEDRGTDTQYF
.	.	TRBV11-2	TRBJ1-2	TGTGCCAGCAGCTTAGACCCACAGGAGTATGGCTACACCTTC	CASSLDPQEYGYTF
.	.	TRBV7-2	TRBJ2-1	TGTGCCAGCAGCACCATAGGACACGGGAGCTCCTACAATGAGCAGTTCTTC	CASSTIGHGSSYNEQFF
.	.	TRBV6-2/TRBV6-3	TRBJ2-5	TGTGCCAGCAGCCTGGACACCCCAAAGTACGAGACCCAGTACTTC	CASSLDTPKYETQYF
.	.	TRBV29-1	TRBJ1-1	TGCAGCGTTGATAAAAGGCTCGGAGGGGACACTGAAGCTTTCTTT	CSVDKRLGGDTEAFF
.	.	TRBV4-3	TRBJ2-7	TGCGCCAGCAGCCCTCTTATTGGCGGTTCTTACGAGCAGTACTTC	CASSPLIGGSYEQYF
.	TRBD2	TRBV7-8	TRBJ2-5	TGTGCCAGCAGCTTAGCGCACACTAGCGGGGGTGGCGAGACCCAGTACTTC	CASSLAHTSGGGETQYF
.	.	TRBV7-2	TRBJ2-7	TGTGCCAGCAGCCGCCCCGGGACACCCCCCTACGAGCAGTACTTC	CASSRPGTPPYEQYF
few	.	TRBV7-9	TRBJ2-7	TGTGCCAGCAGCTGGGGCTACGAGCAGTACTTC	CASSWGYEQYF
.	.	TRBV2	TRBJ2-1	TGTGCCAGCAGCCGACCCCTTACCCGCTCCTACAATGAGCAGTTCTTC	CASSRPLTRSYNEQFF
.	.	TRBV15	TRBJ2-7	TGTGCCACCAGCAGCGGGACAAATTACGAGCAGTACTTC	CATSSGTNYEQYF
.	.	TRBV7-2	TRBJ2-3	TGTGCCAGCAGTCGACAGTCGGGCAGGGCGGCCACAGATACGCAGTATTTT	CASSRQSGRAATDTQYF
.	TRBD1	TRBV7-3	TRBJ2-2	TGTGCCAGCAGCCGACGGACAGGGGATACCGGGGAGCTGTTTTTT	CASSRRTGDTGELFF